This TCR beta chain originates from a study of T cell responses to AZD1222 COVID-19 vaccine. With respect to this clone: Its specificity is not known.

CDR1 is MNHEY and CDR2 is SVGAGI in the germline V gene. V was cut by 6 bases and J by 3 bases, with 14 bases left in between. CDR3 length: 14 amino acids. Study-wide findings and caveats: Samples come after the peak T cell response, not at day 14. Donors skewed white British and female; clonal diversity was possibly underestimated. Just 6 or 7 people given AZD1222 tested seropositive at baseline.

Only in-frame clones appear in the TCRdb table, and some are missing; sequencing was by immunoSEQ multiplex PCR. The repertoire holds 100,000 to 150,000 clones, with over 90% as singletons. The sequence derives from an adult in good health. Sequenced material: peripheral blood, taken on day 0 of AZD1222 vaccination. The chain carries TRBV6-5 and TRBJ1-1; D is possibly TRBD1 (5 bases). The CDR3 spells CASSYSWGDTEAFF. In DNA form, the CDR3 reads TGTGCCAGCAGCTACAGTTGGGGGGACACTGAAGCTTTCTTT.